Described below is a single T cell receptor beta chain sequence and its context. This entry is derived from a study of OX40 agonist ivuxolimab in advanced cancers. This CDR3 has 15 residues. V dropped 6 bases and J dropped 4; count of bases not matched to a gene: 9. CDR1 is MNHEY, CDR2 SMNVEV, per germline (reference sequence). Sequenced by immunoSEQ multiplex PCR; TCRdb stores in-frame clones only, minus some. Found here are around 76,000 clones, about 85% of them singletons; the top ten hold 5.9%. On cycle 4 day 1 and cycle 7 day 1, as well as at baseline, blood was sampled. The sequence came from an adult with an advanced solid tumor such as melanoma, head and neck, liver or kidney cancer. The V and J genes are TRBV27 and TRBJ2-1; 7 bases fit TRBD1. Sequences were derived from CD4+ or CD8+ T cells sorted from blood, sampled in a trial of the OX40 agonist ivuxolimab. The CDR3 loop is CASSPPGTEYNEQFF. CDR3 DNA: TGTGCCAGCAGCCCGCCGGGGACAGAGTACAATGAGCAGTTCTTC.